These 9 T cell receptor beta chains were sequenced from one sample in a study of T cells in Graves' hyperthyroidism and ophthalmopathy (dated by TCRdb to about 2019). The library relied on multiplex PCR. TCRdb shows the sequencer as Illumina HiSeq 2000. Amplification of TCR beta CDR3 regions was carried out from RNA transcripts. A first-round RT-PCR of the TCR CDR3 used the HTBI primer set with the Qiagen OneStep RT-PCR kit. Through fastp at Q25 and MiXCR, TCRdb rebuilt clones from the public reads, retaining in-frame beta chains. Each CDR3 protein appears once, grouped with its most common genes and DNA. This sample comprises about 180,000 distinct CDR3 sequences, about a sixth of them detected only once. Around 29% of the sample comes from the top ten. Sequenced input: blood. These receptors came from a woman between 50 and 59 years old with Graves' hyperthyroidism.

This clonotype was seen ten or more times. The J gene is TRBJ1-2, the V gene TRBV2; D not certain. V lost 6 bases and J 8 bases, leaving 19 bases between the germline ends. The CDR3 is 14 amino acids. From germline, CDR1 is SNHLY and CDR2 FYNNEI. The CDR3 spells CASSISGPLRGYTF. The CDR3, as DNA: TGTGCCAGCAGCATTTCCGGGCCTCTTCGAGGCTACACCTTC.

A word on this clonotype: The germline gene is not matched at one end of the junction; a read error may be the cause. The chain employs TRBV19 and TRBJ2-2; the D gene is possibly TRBD1 (5 bases). Germline assignment: CDR1 LNHDA and CDR2 SQIVND (reference sequence). This CDR3 region has 13 residues. CDR3 nucleotide sequence: TGTGCCAATAGTATGAATGGGGCTATATGGCTGTTTTTT. Protein product: CANSMNGAIWLFF.

The chain uses TRBV6-1 and TRBJ2-3; 12 bases are shared with TRBD1. This CDR3 has 17 amino acids. V was clipped by 3 bases and J by 0 bases; unmatched bases: 4. The germline V gene encodes CDR1 MNHNS and CDR2 SASEGT. This chain's CDR3 is CASSEGQGASSTDTQYF. The DNA of the CDR3 is TGTGCCAGCAGTGAGGGACAGGGGGCCTCTAGCACAGATACGCAGTATTTT.

The rearrangement joins TRBV4-1 to TRBJ1-5; D not certain. Germline CDR1 reads MGHRA; CDR2 reads YSYEKL. The length of the CDR3 is 15 residues. V was clipped by 4 bases and J by 3 bases, with 13 bases between them. CDR3 region: CASSLRETPNQPQHF. The DNA for the CDR3 is TGCGCCAGCAGCCTCCGGGAGACTCCCAATCAGCCCCAGCATTTT.

The V and J genes are TRBV7-9 and TRBJ1-4, with D uncertain. The CDR3 runs to 13 residues. Trimming took off 2 bases at V and 6 bases at J, with 7 bases between the two ends. CDR1 is SEHNR and CDR2 is FQNEAQ in the germline V gene (reference sequence). The CDR3, as DNA: TGTGCCAGCAGCTTAAATCAGGATGAAAAACTGTTTTTT. Amino acid sequence: CASSLNQDEKLFF. Full variable domain (outside the CDR3, taken from reference TRBV7-9 and TRBJ1-4): DTGVSQNPRHKITKRGQNVTFRCDPISEHNRLYWYRQTLGQGPEFLTYFQNEAQLEKSRLLSDRFSAERPKGSFSTLEIQRTEQGDSAMYLCASSLNQDEKLFFGSGTQLSVL.

On this clonotype: A read error may be the cause here, since a much bigger clone is one base away. V gene TRBV27 combines with J gene TRBJ1-2, with D uncertain. Germline V gene sequence: CDR1 MNHEY, CDR2 SMNVEV (reference sequence). CDR3 length: 15 amino acids. V dropped 4 bases and J dropped 7 bases, with 19 bases sitting between them. This CDR3 is CASSWTPSTYCGYTF. CDR3 sequence (DNA): TGTGCCAGCAGTTGGACTCCCAGCACCTACTGTGGCTACACCTTC.

This clonotype was seen a single time. The V gene is TRBV29-1, the J gene TRBJ1-4; possibly TRBD1 for D (6 bases). This CDR3 comprises 13 residues. Germline CDR1 is SQVTM and CDR2 is ANQGSEA. Trimming cost V 7 bases and J 8 bases, with 17 bases left between them. Here the CDR3 DNA reads TGCAGCGCCGGACAGTCCGCCAGCGAAAAACTGTTTTTT. Its translation: CSAGQSASEKLFF.

This clonotype was observed at least ten times. The chain employs TRBV2 and TRBJ2-3; the D gene is possibly TRBD2 (7 bases). This CDR3 has 17 residues. V lost 0 bases and J lost 3, with 16 bases in between. In germline, CDR1 is SNHLY, CDR2 FYNNEI. The CDR3 region is CASSEALRGAVTDTQYF. CDR3 in DNA: TGTGCCAGCAGTGAAGCGCTTCGGGGGGCGGTAACAGATACGCAGTATTTT.

This clonotype was picked up many times. The CDR3 loop reads CASSFSGLGRDQPQHF. CDR3 in DNA: TGTGCCAGCAGTTTCTCGGGTTTGGGAAGGGATCAGCCCCAGCATTTT. V and J are TRBV28 and TRBJ1-5; D remains ambiguous. V lost 3 bases and J lost 5, with 17 bases in between. The CDR3 has 16 residues. CDR1 MDHEN and CDR2 SYDVKM come from the germline V gene.